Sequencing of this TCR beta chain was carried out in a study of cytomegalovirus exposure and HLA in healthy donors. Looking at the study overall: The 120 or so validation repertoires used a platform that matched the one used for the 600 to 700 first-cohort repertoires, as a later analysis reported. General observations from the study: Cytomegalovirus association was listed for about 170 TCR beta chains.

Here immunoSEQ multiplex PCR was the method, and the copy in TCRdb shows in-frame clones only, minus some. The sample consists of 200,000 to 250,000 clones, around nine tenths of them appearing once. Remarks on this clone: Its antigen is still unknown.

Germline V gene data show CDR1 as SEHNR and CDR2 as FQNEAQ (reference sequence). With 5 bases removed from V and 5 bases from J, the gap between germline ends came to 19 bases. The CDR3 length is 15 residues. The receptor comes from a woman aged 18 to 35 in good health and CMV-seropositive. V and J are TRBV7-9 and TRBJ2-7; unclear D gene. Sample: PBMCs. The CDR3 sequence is CASSPLGPSSHEQYF. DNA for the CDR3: TGTGCCAGCAGCCCCCTGGGCCCGAGTTCCCACGAGCAGTACTTC. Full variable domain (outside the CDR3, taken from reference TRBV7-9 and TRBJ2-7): DTGVSQNPRHKITKRGQNVTFRCDPISEHNRLYWYRQTLGQGPEFLTYFQNEAQLEKSRLLSDRFSAERPKGSFSTLEIQRTEQGDSAMYLCASSPLGPSSHEQYFGPGTRLTVT.